Presented here are 32 T cell receptor beta chains from one specimen sequenced in a study of shared clonotypes between healthy human individuals. Measured with immunoSEQ multiplex PCR; TCRdb has only the in-frame clones, and not every one. The sample lists about 2.4 million clones; 80% to 95% were seen once. The sequencing input was naive CD4+ T cells from PBMCs. The subset: CD45RA+ positively selected. Source of these receptors: a man aged 18 to 29 in good health. Some clones in this sample may be carry-over from other donors' samples.

The J gene is TRBJ2-2, the V gene TRBV7-9; possible D gene TRBD1, 5 bases. This CDR3 region has 16 residues. Germline lookup yields CDR1 SEHNR and CDR2 FQNEAQ (reference sequence). V was trimmed by 1 base and J by 5 bases, leaving 14 bases between them. The CDR3 loop reads CASSLEAGKGTGELFF. In DNA, the CDR3 is TGTGCCAGCAGCTTAGAAGCAGGGAAGGGAACCGGGGAGCTGTTTTTT.

J is TRBJ2-2 and V is TRBV11-2, with 7 nucleotides matching TRBD2. CDR3 length: 15 residues. The germline CDR1 and CDR2 sequences are SGHAT and FQNNGV. V shed 6 bases, J shed 7 bases, and the junction held 11 bases outside the gene matches. The CDR3, as DNA: TGTGCCAGCAGTCTAGCGGCCCCCGGGGACGGGGAGCTGTTTTTT. It encodes CASSLAAPGDGELFF.

This sequence joins TRBV28 and TRBJ2-3; 8 positions match TRBD2. CDR3 size: 14 residues. The germline V gene encodes CDR1 MDHEN and CDR2 SYDVKM. Trimming took 8 bases from V and 3 from J; bases not matched to a gene: 7. The CDR3, as DNA: TGTGCCAGCGGGTTTTTAGCGGGAACAGATACGCAGTATTTT. It codes for CASGFLAGTDTQYF.

DNA for the CDR3: TGTGCCAGCACTCAACTGGGGGTGGGTGATGAGCAGTTCTTC. This gives the protein CASTQLGVGDEQFF. The chain joins TRBV2 to TRBJ2-1; D assignment may be TRBD1 or TRBD2 (5 bases each). The CDR3 consists of 14 residues. V dropped 7 bases and J dropped 8 bases, with 18 bases sitting between them. Germline CDR1 SNHLY, CDR2 FYNNEI.

This chain links TRBV27 with TRBJ2-7, with 7 nucleotides matching TRBD1. V shed 4 bases and J 3 bases; nucleotides not matched to a gene: 9. Germline V CDR1 and CDR2: MNHEY, SMNVEV (reference sequence). CDR3 length: 15 residues. The DNA of the CDR3 is TGTGCCAGCAGTTCTTTCTCACAGGGGTTCTACGAGCAGTACTTC. Translation: CASSSFSQGFYEQYF.

This chain joins TRBV10-2 and TRBJ1-5; tentative D call: TRBD1 (5 bases). The CDR3 sequence is 15 residues long. Trimming left V 4 bases short and J 4 bases short, with 14 bases between. CDR1 WSHSY and CDR2 SAAADI come from the germline V gene. Written as DNA, the CDR3 is TGCGCCAGCAGTGGTCCCGGGGGGTCTAATCAGCCCCAGCATTTT. The encoded protein is CASSGPGGSNQPQHF.

The rearrangement links TRBV28 to TRBJ2-1; 7 nucleotides align to TRBD2. Unmatched junction bases numbered 10, after V lost 10 bases and J lost 7 bases. This CDR3 spans 13 amino acids. Germline-derived CDR1 and CDR2 are MDHEN and SYDVKM. The chain's CDR3 is CATTSGGGNEQFF. The CDR3 DNA is TGTGCCACCACGTCCGGGGGAGGGAATGAGCAGTTCTTC.

The V and J genes are TRBV7-3 and TRBJ2-2; 9 nucleotides agree with TRBD2. Germline loops: CDR1 SGHTA, CDR2 FQGTGA. The CDR3 consists of 14 residues. V was pared by 7 bases and J by 6 bases, with 6 bases of the junction left unmatched. The CDR3 loop is CASNPGLAAGELFF. CDR3 coding DNA: TGTGCCAGCAACCCGGGACTAGCTGCCGGGGAGCTGTTTTTT.

This clone has a single count. The chain is built from TRBV19 and TRBJ1-1, with D maybe TRBD1 (5 bases). CDR1 LNHDA and CDR2 SQIVND come from the germline V gene (reference sequence). The V end lost 9 bases, the J end lost 5 bases, and 19 bases lay between the germline ends. CDR3 length: 14 amino acids. CDR3 DNA: TGTGCCAGCTTCACCGGACATTTATCGACTGAAGCTTTCTTT. Amino acids: CASFTGHLSTEAFF.

This chain's CDR3 is CAWSVGAIYEQYF. The CDR3 DNA reads as TGTGCCTGGAGTGTAGGAGCCATCTACGAGCAGTACTTC. The chain combines TRBV30 with TRBJ2-7, with D unresolved. The germline V gene has CDR1 GTSNPN and CDR2 SVGIG (reference sequence). The CDR3 loop spans 13 amino acids. Trimming shortened V by 0 bases and J by 3 bases, and 9 bases separated the two germline ends. The variable domain in full, completed from reference TRBV30 and TRBJ2-7, reads SQTIHQWPATLVQPVGSPLSLECTVEGTSNPNLYWYRQAAGRGLQLLFYSVGIGQISSEVPQNLSASRPQDRQFILSSKKLLLSDSGFYLCAWSVGAIYEQYFGPGTRLTVT.

This clone was counted once. The chain couples TRBV19 to TRBJ1-2; D gene ambiguous. This CDR3 is built from 13 residues. CDR1 and CDR2 from the germline V gene are LNHDA and SQIVND (reference sequence). V was trimmed by 7 bases and J by 2 bases, leaving 11 bases between them. Here the CDR3 DNA reads TGTGCCAGTAATGAGCGCAGGAACTATGGCTACACCTTC. It codes for CASNERRNYGYTF.

The V and J genes are TRBV30 and TRBJ2-1, with 13 bases aligning to TRBD2. The germline V gene encodes CDR1 GTSNPN and CDR2 SVGIG (reference sequence). There are 16 residues in the CDR3. After removal of 5 bases from V and 1 base from J, the junction contained 5 bases not matched to a gene. CDR3 residues: CAWATSGRTSYNEQFF. The CDR3 DNA follows: TGTGCCTGGGCGACTAGCGGGAGGACGTCCTACAATGAGCAGTTCTTC.

Comments on this clone: Within the sample, other DNA sequences also encode this same CDR3. This rearrangement joins TRBV7-2 to TRBJ1-2; D possibly corresponds to TRBD1 (5 bases). This CDR3 is built from 13 residues. The ends were cut back, 5 bases at V and 1 base at J, with 8 bases in the middle. In germline, CDR1 is SGHTA, CDR2 FQGNSA. CDR3 sequence: CASSARVNYGYTF. In nucleotides, the CDR3 is TGTGCCAGCAGCGCCAGGGTTAACTATGGCTACACCTTC.

The chain uses TRBV11-3 and TRBJ2-5, with D uncertain. With 5 bases removed from V and 2 bases from J, the gap between germline ends came to 9 bases. The CDR3 has 13 amino acids. Germline V CDR1 and CDR2: SGHNT, YENEEA. The CDR3 reads CASSGAEQETQYF. The CDR3 nucleotides read TGTGCCAGCAGCGGAGCTGAGCAAGAGACCCAGTACTTC.

CDR3 protein: CATRGRDSSNQPQHF. The CDR3 nucleotides are TGTGCCACCCGTGGCAGGGACTCTAGCAATCAGCCCCAGCATTTT. The genes are TRBV2 and TRBJ1-5; tentatively, D is TRBD1 (5 bases). Looked up from germline, CDR1 is SNHLY and CDR2 is FYNNEI. V gave up 10 bases and J gave up 0 bases, with 16 bases separating them. The CDR3 spans 15 residues.

This sequence joins TRBV14 and TRBJ1-2, with D perhaps matching TRBD1 (6 bases). V lost 0 bases and J 6 bases, leaving 11 bases between the germline ends. Looked up from germline, CDR1 is SGHDN and CDR2 is FVKESK. The CDR3 has 14 amino acids. As DNA, the CDR3 is TGTGCCAGCAGCCAAGATATACAGGGTCATGGCTACACCTTC. Protein: CASSQDIQGHGYTF.

The chain recombines TRBV2 with TRBJ2-7; weak D call: TRBD1 (6 bases). This CDR3 is 14 amino acids long. The V and J ends lost 9 bases and 1 base respectively, with 16 bases between them. Germline V gives CDR1 SNHLY, CDR2 FYNNEI. The CDR3: CASKTNGQSYEQYF. CDR3 sequence (DNA): TGTGCCAGTAAGACAAACGGACAGTCCTACGAGCAGTACTTC.

The chain has TRBV5-4 and TRBJ1-3; no firm D call. Trimming took off 0 bases at V and 6 bases at J, with 7 bases between the two ends. Germline V gene data show CDR1 as SGHNT and CDR2 as YYREEE (reference sequence). This CDR3 region has 13 residues. The CDR3 loop reads CASSLETLNTIYF. CDR3 DNA sequence: TGTGCCAGCAGCTTGGAAACTCTAAACACCATATATTTT.

This sequence joins TRBV5-5 and TRBJ1-4; TRBD1 is a possible D gene (5 bases). Germline assignment: CDR1 SGHKS and CDR2 YYEKEE (reference sequence). Trimming pared 6 bases from V and 0 bases from J, leaving 15 bases between. This CDR3 comprises 16 residues. The CDR3, as DNA: TGTGCCAGCACCTATTCCCCACAGGCAACTAATGAAAAACTGTTTTTT. Its protein product is CASTYSPQATNEKLFF.

The chain employs TRBV18 and TRBJ2-7; a possible D gene is TRBD2 (6 bases). The germline gives CDR1 KGHSH, CDR2 LQKENI. Trimming removed 1 base from V and 1 base from J, with 11 bases in between. The CDR3 has 15 residues. In nucleotides, the CDR3 is TGTGCCAGCTCACCACTTCGGGGACTGTCCTACGAGCAGTACTTC. Its protein is CASSPLRGLSYEQYF.

The CDR3 nucleotides are TGTGCCACAACTAGCGGGAGATTCGACGAGCAGTACTTC. The encoded protein is CATTSGRFDEQYF. The chain couples TRBV5-4 to TRBJ2-5; TRBD2 agrees at 11 bases. The DNA end favors TRBJ2-7, so the J call may be wrong. There are 13 residues in the CDR3. Germline V CDR1 and CDR2: SGHNT, YYREEE (reference sequence).

The J gene is TRBJ2-7, the V gene TRBV4-1; D is perhaps TRBD2 (5 bases). The CDR3 loop spans 15 amino acids. Per germline, CDR1 MGHRA and CDR2 YSYEKL. V was shortened by 1 base and J by 3 bases, with 13 bases between the two germline ends. The CDR3 sequence: CASSQGHSDRYEQYF. Written as DNA, the CDR3 is TGCGCCAGCAGCCAAGGACATAGCGACCGCTACGAGCAGTACTTC.

The V and J genes are TRBV30 and TRBJ1-2; no reliable D call. V was pared by 1 base and J by 1 base, with 7 bases between. CDR1 and CDR2 from the germline V gene are GTSNPN and SVGIG (reference sequence). This CDR3 has 13 residues. This CDR3 is CAWSGYLNYGYTF. DNA for the CDR3: TGTGCCTGGAGTGGCTACCTTAACTATGGCTACACCTTC.

This sequence joins TRBV28 and TRBJ2-5; a possible D gene is TRBD2 (5 bases). Trimming left V 8 bases short and J 2 bases short, with 18 bases between. From germline, CDR1 is MDHEN and CDR2 SYDVKM. This CDR3 has 15 amino acids. In DNA form, the CDR3 reads TGTGCCAGCTCGTCTGTACTCTCGGGACAAGAGACCCAGTACTTC. Translated: CASSSVLSGQETQYF.

This sequence joins TRBV28 and TRBJ2-4; 7 nucleotides match TRBD1. V lost 2 bases, J lost 4 bases, and 8 bases stayed unmatched. Germline V gives CDR1 MDHEN, CDR2 SYDVKM. This CDR3 spans 16 amino acids. The CDR3 coding sequence is TGTGCCAGCAGTTTAGTGGCGCCGACAGGGAAAAACATTCAGTACTTC. Its protein product is CASSLVAPTGKNIQYF.

Details on this clone: Sequence at one end of the junction differs from germline and may be a read error. The J gene is TRBJ1-2, the V gene TRBV30; TRBD1 aligns across 8 bases. Looked up from germline, CDR1 is GTSNPN and CDR2 is SVGIG (reference sequence). The CDR3 contains 12 residues. The DNA for the CDR3 is TGTGCCTGGAGTGGAACAGGGGGTGCTGCCGGCTTC. Protein product: CAWSGTGGAAGF.

This chain uses TRBV6-5 with TRBJ1-1; D is uncertain. CDR1 and CDR2 from the germline V gene are MNHEY and SVGAGI. V lost 3 bases, J lost 1 base, and 6 bases lay in between. The CDR3 has 13 amino acids. The DNA of the CDR3 is TGTGCCAGCAGTTATACGGGGAACACTGAAGCTTTCTTT. Residues: CASSYTGNTEAFF.

The gene calls are TRBV14 and TRBJ2-1; 8 nucleotides line up with TRBD2. Germline trimming cut 0 bases from V and 4 bases from J; bases unmatched to any gene: 5. The CDR3 loop spans 16 amino acids. Germline V gene sequence: CDR1 SGHDN, CDR2 FVKESK. CDR3 nucleotide sequence: TGTGCCAGCAGCCAAGATCAAACTAGCGGATACAATGAGCAGTTCTTC. It translates to CASSQDQTSGYNEQFF. Supplemented by reference TRBV14 and TRBJ2-1, the full variable domain reads EAGVTQFPSHSVIEKGQTVTLRCDPISGHDNLYWYRRVMGKEIKFLLHFVKESKQDESGMPNNRFLAERTGGTYSTLKVQPAELEDSGVYFCASSQDQTSGYNEQFFGPGTRLTVL.

This chain joins TRBV9 and TRBJ2-6; D gene unclear. V was cut by 4 bases and J by 3 bases, with 11 bases left in between. Germline CDR1 SGDLS, CDR2 YYNGEE. The CDR3 spans 15 residues. CDR3 loop: CASSSHPIGANVLTF. The CDR3 nucleotides are TGTGCCAGCAGCTCTCACCCTATTGGGGCCAACGTCCTGACTTTC. The full variable domain, its missing parts supplied by reference TRBV9 and TRBJ2-6, is DSGVTQTPKHLITATGQRVTLRCSPRSGDLSVYWYQQSLDQGLQFLIQYYNGEERAKGNILERFSAQQFPDLHSELNLSSLELGDSALYFCASSSHPIGANVLTFGAGSRLTVL.

This chain links TRBV9 with TRBJ2-7, with D uncertain. The CDR3 loop spans 13 amino acids. Trimming shortened V by 0 bases and J by 3 bases, and 7 bases separated the two germline ends. Germline CDR1 and CDR2: SGDLS and YYNGEE. DNA of the CDR3: TGTGCCAGCAGCGTAGGTCCGGGCTACGAGCAGTACTTC. Residues: CASSVGPGYEQYF.

The chain links TRBV6-5 to TRBJ2-5; 11 nucleotides align to TRBD2. The CDR3 has 15 amino acids. The V gene's germline CDR1 is MNHEY and CDR2 SVGAGI. V was clipped by 6 bases and J by 2 bases; unmatched bases: 5. In nucleotides, the CDR3 is TGTGCCAGCAGCCCTGGGACTAGCGGACAAGAGACCCAGTACTTC. It translates to CASSPGTSGQETQYF.

The V call is TRBV7-2, the J call TRBJ1-1; D gene ambiguous. Trimming left V 0 bases short and J 5 bases short, with 7 bases between. Germline V lookup: CDR1 SGHTA, CDR2 FQGNSA. This CDR3 comprises 13 residues. The CDR3 bases are TGTGCCAGCAGCTTAGCTGCAATGACTGAAGCTTTCTTT. It is translated as CASSLAAMTEAFF.